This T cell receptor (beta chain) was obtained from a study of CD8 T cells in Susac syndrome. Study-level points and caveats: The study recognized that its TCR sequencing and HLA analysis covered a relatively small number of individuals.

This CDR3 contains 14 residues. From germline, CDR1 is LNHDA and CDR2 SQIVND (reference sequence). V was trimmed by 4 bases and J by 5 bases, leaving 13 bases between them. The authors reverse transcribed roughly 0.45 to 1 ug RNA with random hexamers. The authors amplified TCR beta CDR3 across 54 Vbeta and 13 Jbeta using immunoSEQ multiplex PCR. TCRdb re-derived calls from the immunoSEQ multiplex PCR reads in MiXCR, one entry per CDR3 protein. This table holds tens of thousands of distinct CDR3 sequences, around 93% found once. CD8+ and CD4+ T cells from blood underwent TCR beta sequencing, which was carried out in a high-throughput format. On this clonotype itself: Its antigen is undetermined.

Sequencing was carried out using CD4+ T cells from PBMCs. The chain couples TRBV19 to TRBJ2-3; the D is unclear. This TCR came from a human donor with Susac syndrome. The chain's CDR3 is CASSTVDAQDTQYF. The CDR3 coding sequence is TGTGCCAGTAGTACAGTCGATGCGCAAGATACGCAGTATTTT.